These T cell receptor beta chains were read from a single sample in a study of T cell repertoires in cytomegalovirus infection. A single record per CDR3 protein comes from TCRdb applying MiXCR to the reads. Seen here are about 900,000 distinct CDR3 sequences, around 32% observed once, and the top ten hold 13%. These receptors' targets are unknown. Sequences were derived from cultured CD8+ T cells from PBMCs, sampled from culture after CMV antigen stimulation. These receptors all stem from a human donor in good health (CMV status not recorded). Some clones in this sample may be carry-over from other donors' samples. Both conserved end residues are part of each CDR3. The order of the fields is V gene, CDR3 length, J gene, D gene, clone size, CDR3 DNA, CDR3 protein. A D gene is named only where the DNA matches it firmly. Clone size is not always given. Where it is, it says once, few, many or a class for expanded clones.

v_call: TRBV7-3
cdr3_length: 11
j_call: TRBJ2-5
d_call: -
clone_size: few
cdr3_nt: TGTGCCAGCAGCGAAGGAAAGACCCAGTACTTC
cdr3_aa: CASSEGKTQYF

v_call: TRBV19
cdr3_length: 16
j_call: TRBJ1-1
d_call: -
clone_size: few
cdr3_nt: TGTGCCAGTAGTATAGATGAACTTAGACCCAACACTGAAGCTTTCTTT
cdr3_aa: CASSIDELRPNTEAFF

v_call: TRBV4-1
cdr3_length: 15
j_call: TRBJ2-5
d_call: -
clone_size: -
cdr3_nt: TGCGCCAGCAGCCATACGTGGGGAGCGGAAGAGACCCAGTACTTC
cdr3_aa: CASSHTWGAEETQYF

v_call: TRBV27
cdr3_length: 14
j_call: TRBJ1-1
d_call: -
clone_size: -
cdr3_nt: TGTGCCAGCAGTTCCGGTGAGGTGAACACTGAAGCTTTCTTT
cdr3_aa: CASSSGEVNTEAFF

v_call: TRBV9
cdr3_length: 16
j_call: TRBJ2-1
d_call: TRBD2
clone_size: medium-sized
cdr3_nt: TGTGCCAGCAGCGTAGAGGGACTAGCGGGGGGGCCTCGGCAGTTCTTC
cdr3_aa: CASSVEGLAGGPRQFF

v_call: TRBV4-1
cdr3_length: 16
j_call: TRBJ2-7
d_call: TRBD1
clone_size: -
cdr3_nt: TGCGCCAGCAGCCAAGATCGGGGACAGGGGAGCTACGAGCAGTACTTC
cdr3_aa: CASSQDRGQGSYEQYF

v_call: TRBV6-2/TRBV6-3
cdr3_length: 14
j_call: TRBJ1-6
d_call: -
clone_size: -
cdr3_nt: TGTGCCAGCAGTTACCGAGGGGATAATTCACCCCTCCACTTT
cdr3_aa: CASSYRGDNSPLHF

v_call: TRBV27
cdr3_length: 14
j_call: TRBJ2-7
d_call: -
clone_size: few
cdr3_nt: TGTGCCAGCGCATCGGGACTCTACATCTACGAGCAGTACTTC
cdr3_aa: CASASGLYIYEQYF

v_call: TRBV11-2
cdr3_length: 13
j_call: TRBJ1-2
d_call: TRBD1
clone_size: few
cdr3_nt: TGTGCCAGCAGACTTACAGGGGGTGAGGGCTACACCTTC
cdr3_aa: CASRLTGGEGYTF

v_call: TRBV7-2
cdr3_length: 18
j_call: TRBJ2-1
d_call: -
clone_size: many
cdr3_nt: TGTGCCAGCAGCTTTTCGATTTATAGCGTGAGCTCCTACAATGAGCAGTTCTTC
cdr3_aa: CASSFSIYSVSSYNEQFF

v_call: TRBV5-1
cdr3_length: 15
j_call: TRBJ2-7
d_call: TRBD1
clone_size: -
cdr3_nt: TGCGCCAGCAGCTTAGGGCAGGGACAGGGAGACGAGCAGTACTTC
cdr3_aa: CASSLGQGQGDEQYF

v_call: TRBV24-1
cdr3_length: 16
j_call: TRBJ2-5
d_call: -
clone_size: few
cdr3_nt: TGTGCCACCAGTGATTTCCTTGGACAGTCACAAGAGACCCAGTACTTC
cdr3_aa: CATSDFLGQSQETQYF

v_call: TRBV7-2
cdr3_length: 13
j_call: TRBJ1-5
d_call: -
clone_size: many
cdr3_nt: TGTGCCAGCAGCTCGAGGAGGAGTCAGCCCCAGCATTTT
cdr3_aa: CASSSRRSQPQHF

v_call: TRBV27
cdr3_length: 16
j_call: TRBJ2-1
d_call: TRBD2
clone_size: once
cdr3_nt: TGTGCCAGCAGCCGACTAGCGTCCCAACACTTTAATGAGCAGTTCTTC
cdr3_aa: CASSRLASQHFNEQFF

v_call: TRBV27
cdr3_length: 15
j_call: TRBJ1-6
d_call: -
clone_size: -
cdr3_nt: TGTGCCAGCAGTTCCGCCGCACAGGACATGTGGGCCCTCCACTTT
cdr3_aa: CASSSAAQDMWALHF

v_call: TRBV29-1
cdr3_length: 10
j_call: TRBJ1-1
d_call: -
clone_size: -
cdr3_nt: TGCAGCGTTTTGGATACTGAAGCTTTCTTT
cdr3_aa: CSVLDTEAFF

v_call: TRBV24-1
cdr3_length: 14
j_call: TRBJ1-2
d_call: -
clone_size: -
cdr3_nt: TGTGCCACCAGTTCACCAGGCAGTATGGATGGCTACACCTTC
cdr3_aa: CATSSPGSMDGYTF

v_call: TRBV27
cdr3_length: 15
j_call: TRBJ1-2
d_call: TRBD1
clone_size: -
cdr3_nt: TGTGCCAGCAGTTTTAGTTTCGGGACAGGGGTCGACTACACCTTC
cdr3_aa: CASSFSFGTGVDYTF

v_call: TRBV10-3
cdr3_length: 14
j_call: TRBJ1-3
d_call: -
clone_size: -
cdr3_nt: TGTGCCATCATGACAGCCGCCCCTGGAAACACCATATATTTT
cdr3_aa: CAIMTAAPGNTIYF

v_call: TRBV20-1
cdr3_length: 15
j_call: TRBJ1-5
d_call: TRBD1
clone_size: many
cdr3_nt: TGCAGTGCTCCTCCGGGACAGGGTTCCCATCAGCCCCAGCATTTT
cdr3_aa: CSAPPGQGSHQPQHF

v_call: TRBV11-3
cdr3_length: 21
j_call: TRBJ2-1
d_call: -
clone_size: -
cdr3_nt: TGTGCCAGCAGCTCTGGGGCCACGGGACGCCCAATCCCCCAGGAGACAGCTGAGCAGTTCTTC
cdr3_aa: CASSSGATGRPIPQETAEQFF

v_call: TRBV4-1
cdr3_length: 14
j_call: TRBJ2-7
d_call: -
clone_size: -
cdr3_nt: TGCGCCAGCAGCCAAGATCTAGGAGCGGGCGAGCAGTACTTC
cdr3_aa: CASSQDLGAGEQYF

v_call: TRBV19
cdr3_length: 16
j_call: TRBJ2-2
d_call: -
clone_size: few
cdr3_nt: TGTGCCAGTAGTCCGCCGTTGGGTCCGAACACCGGGGAGCTGTTTTTT
cdr3_aa: CASSPPLGPNTGELFF

v_call: TRBV12-3/TRBV12-4
cdr3_length: 13
j_call: TRBJ1-5
d_call: -
clone_size: -
cdr3_nt: TGTGCCAGCAGCCAGGAGAGCAATCAGCCCCAGCATTTT
cdr3_aa: CASSQESNQPQHF

v_call: TRBV27
cdr3_length: 11
j_call: TRBJ2-7
d_call: -
clone_size: -
cdr3_nt: TGTGCCAGCATCAGCAACCTCGAGCAGTACTTC
cdr3_aa: CASISNLEQYF

v_call: TRBV27
cdr3_length: 13
j_call: TRBJ1-5
d_call: -
clone_size: -
cdr3_nt: TGTGCCAGCGGTTTTTCGGGGGCTCAGCCCCAGCATTTT
cdr3_aa: CASGFSGAQPQHF

v_call: TRBV12-3/TRBV12-4
cdr3_length: 15
j_call: TRBJ2-1
d_call: -
clone_size: -
cdr3_nt: TGTGCCAGCAGTACCGGGACCCCCCTATACAATGAGCAGTTCTTC
cdr3_aa: CASSTGTPLYNEQFF

v_call: TRBV19
cdr3_length: 18
j_call: TRBJ2-2
d_call: -
clone_size: -
cdr3_nt: TGTGCCAGCAACCCACTCTCCGGGGGACCAACGAACACCGGGGAGCTGTTTTTT
cdr3_aa: CASNPLSGGPTNTGELFF

v_call: TRBV9
cdr3_length: 12
j_call: TRBJ1-1
d_call: TRBD1
clone_size: -
cdr3_nt: TGTGCCAGCAGCGAGGGACAGGGGGTAGCTTTCTTT
cdr3_aa: CASSEGQGVAFF

v_call: TRBV19
cdr3_length: 16
j_call: TRBJ2-2
d_call: -
clone_size: -
cdr3_nt: TGTGCCAGTACCCCGAATAATGGGTACTACACCGGGGAGCTGTTTTTT
cdr3_aa: CASTPNNGYYTGELFF

v_call: TRBV11-2
cdr3_length: 18
j_call: TRBJ1-3
d_call: -
clone_size: -
cdr3_nt: TGTGCCAGCAGCTTAGGACCCCTCCGGGTGCGCTCTGGAAACACCATATATTTT
cdr3_aa: CASSLGPLRVRSGNTIYF

v_call: TRBV24-1
cdr3_length: 13
j_call: TRBJ2-1
d_call: -
clone_size: few
cdr3_nt: TGTGCCACCAGTGATTTGCTGGGGGATGAGCAGTTCTTC
cdr3_aa: CATSDLLGDEQFF

v_call: TRBV27
cdr3_length: 17
j_call: TRBJ1-6
d_call: TRBD1
clone_size: -
cdr3_nt: TGTGCCAGCGGCCGGACAGGATCTCAGTCCTATAATTCACCCCTCCACTTT
cdr3_aa: CASGRTGSQSYNSPLHF

v_call: TRBV9
cdr3_length: 16
j_call: TRBJ1-2
d_call: -
clone_size: -
cdr3_nt: TGTGCCAGCAGCGACCGGACAGACGGATTTAACTATGGCTACACCTTC
cdr3_aa: CASSDRTDGFNYGYTF

v_call: TRBV7-8
cdr3_length: 12
j_call: TRBJ2-7
d_call: -
clone_size: many
cdr3_nt: TGTGCCAGCAGCTTACTGGGTTACGAGCAGTACTTC
cdr3_aa: CASSLLGYEQYF

v_call: TRBV7-2
cdr3_length: 14
j_call: TRBJ2-5
d_call: TRBD1
clone_size: -
cdr3_nt: TGTGCCAGCAGCATTTGGACAGGGGAAGAGACCCAGTACTTC
cdr3_aa: CASSIWTGEETQYF

v_call: TRBV14
cdr3_length: 13
j_call: TRBJ2-7
d_call: -
clone_size: few
cdr3_nt: TGTGCCAGCAGCCTCTCCAACAGGAACGAGCAGTACTTC
cdr3_aa: CASSLSNRNEQYF

v_call: TRBV6-1
cdr3_length: 15
j_call: TRBJ1-2
d_call: -
clone_size: -
cdr3_nt: TGTGCCAGCAGTCCCCGGAGGGCGCGTTATTACGGCTACACCTTC
cdr3_aa: CASSPRRARYYGYTF

v_call: TRBV12-3/TRBV12-4
cdr3_length: 14
j_call: TRBJ2-1
d_call: TRBD1
clone_size: many
cdr3_nt: TGTGCCAGCAGTTTTCGGGACAGGGTGAATGAGCAGTTCTTC
cdr3_aa: CASSFRDRVNEQFF

v_call: TRBV7-2
cdr3_length: 15
j_call: TRBJ2-7
d_call: TRBD1
clone_size: many
cdr3_nt: TGTGCCAGCAGCAAAACAGGGGCGTACGTTTACGAGCAGTACTTC
cdr3_aa: CASSKTGAYVYEQYF

v_call: TRBV18
cdr3_length: 14
j_call: TRBJ2-1
d_call: -
clone_size: once
cdr3_nt: TGTGCCAGCTCACCACCGAACAGGGAATATGAGCAGTTCTTC
cdr3_aa: CASSPPNREYEQFF

v_call: TRBV4-3
cdr3_length: 16
j_call: TRBJ1-2
d_call: TRBD1
clone_size: -
cdr3_nt: TGCGCCAGCAGCCAAACATACAGGGGGGATAACTATGGCTACACCTTC
cdr3_aa: CASSQTYRGDNYGYTF

v_call: TRBV7-9
cdr3_length: 15
j_call: TRBJ1-1
d_call: TRBD1
clone_size: -
cdr3_nt: TGTGCCAGCAGCTTAAATCAGGGGGCGGGCACTGAAGCTTTCTTT
cdr3_aa: CASSLNQGAGTEAFF

v_call: TRBV9
cdr3_length: 15
j_call: TRBJ1-3
d_call: -
clone_size: -
cdr3_nt: TGTGCCAGCAGCGTAGCCGGGACGGCTGGAAACACCATATATTTT
cdr3_aa: CASSVAGTAGNTIYF

v_call: TRBV12-3/TRBV12-4
cdr3_length: 19
j_call: TRBJ1-5
d_call: TRBD1
clone_size: -
cdr3_nt: TGTGCCAGCAGTTTTTCCGTGCAGGGGGCTCAGAACACCTATCAGCCCCAGCATTTT
cdr3_aa: CASSFSVQGAQNTYQPQHF

v_call: TRBV6-8
cdr3_length: 15
j_call: TRBJ1-2
d_call: -
clone_size: -
cdr3_nt: TGTGCCAGCAGAGATGACAGGCCCACTAACTATAGCTACACCTTC
cdr3_aa: CASRDDRPTNYSYTF

v_call: TRBV13
cdr3_length: 15
j_call: TRBJ1-1
d_call: -
clone_size: -
cdr3_nt: TGTGCCAGCAGCACAGAAGAACAAGCAAACACTGAAGCTTTCTTT
cdr3_aa: CASSTEEQANTEAFF

v_call: TRBV7-9
cdr3_length: 14
j_call: TRBJ2-5
d_call: TRBD2
clone_size: few
cdr3_nt: TGTGCCAGCAGCTTCGCGGGGGGTCTGGAGACCCAGTACTTC
cdr3_aa: CASSFAGGLETQYF

v_call: TRBV24-1
cdr3_length: 16
j_call: TRBJ2-2
d_call: -
clone_size: few
cdr3_nt: TGTGCCACCAGTGAGACGGACGCCCTGGGGACCGGGGAGCTGTTTTTT
cdr3_aa: CATSETDALGTGELFF